This TCR beta chain was sequenced for a study of T cells in women clearing cervical HPV infection listed by TCRdb under 2018. Background on the whole study: Cases were roughly 23 women with histologically confirmed HPV16-related CIN3 or worse, including a couple of invasive cancers. Blood from cases was drawn at the visit where the lesion was first identified, while blood from controls was drawn once the infection was no longer detected. This exploratory proof-of-principle case-control study, nested within the Guanacaste HPV Natural History Study in Costa Rica, compared TCR repertoires among women with different cervical HPV16 outcomes. In the parent cohort, some 10,000 women aged 18 or older were enrolled in Guanacaste, Costa Rica, during about 1993 to 1995 and then followed for around seven years. Cases had a median age of around 32 years and controls had a median age of approximately 38, with no significant differences in baseline characteristics. For cases, the median interval between lesion detection and blood sampling was about 140 days, with an interquartile range of roughly 80 to 200 days. Cases were matched to controls by age within five years and by the year the sample was collected. Controls were 20 to 30 women whose single incident HPV16 infection cleared within 12 months without precancer or cancer developing. Since only a few of the women had HLA typing available, the possibility that HLA type was acting as a confounder could not be ruled out. Quality controls consisted of five blinded duplicates per group, for a total of roughly 60 samples made up of around 50 participants and about ten replicates.

Every participant had a single incident cervical HPV16 infection, and women with prevalent HPV16 infections were excluded. Cervical HPV DNA was detected with MY09/MY11 PCR, and genotyping was done with dot-blot hybridization. Approximately 15 mL of heparinized blood were centrifuged, and the buffy coat was aliquoted, frozen at -30°C, then stored at -80°C. QIAGEN kits were used to extract genomic DNA from buffy coat specimens. Sequences LGHNA (CDR1) and YNFKEQ (CDR2) are obtained from the germline V gene. Its CDR3 holds 17 amino acids, cysteine through phenylalanine. Only the CDR3 bases that were read are kept: 42 of them, in frame from base 1. V has 4 bases trimmed and J has 0 bases trimmed; junction bases matching no gene number 2. Details on this clone: The antigen it binds to is not known. The CDR3 end falls 3 residues outside the read, so it is completed with the germline J gene.

What the research found in general, with its limitations: Because the number of T cells in each sample was unknown, differences in richness could reflect differing T-cell content rather than repertoire biology. CIN3+ cases had significantly higher TCR repertoire richness than controls across sequencing depths, but evenness did not differ between the groups. Whether associations preceded infection or resulted from infection could not be shown with the cross-sectional design, and effector/memory subsets and HPV-specific T cells were not isolated. Random forest classifiers combining richness and V gene abundances distinguished cases from controls with an estimated AUC of less than 0.9. Lower TRBV6-7 relative abundance was observed in cases than in controls (around 0.1% versus 0.15%; Bonferroni P = 0.0008).

The immunoSEQ assay used multiplex PCR to amplify TCR beta CDR3 regions from an average of roughly 1.2 ug of genomic DNA per sample. To correct primer bias, the assay used a complete synthetic TCR repertoire to set an amplification baseline. The amplicons were sequenced using the Illumina platform. Per the authors' processing: Sequences were error-corrected by clustering with frequency ratios and a modified nearest-neighbor algorithm, then analyzed in the immunoSEQ Analyzer with IMGT gene definitions. At each rarefaction depth, TCR richness and evenness were averaged over 20 rarefaction repeats, and samples with fewer sequences than the depth were excluded. Wilcoxon rank sum tests with FDR correction were used to compare relative abundances of V, D and J genes between the groups. In the blinded duplicates, the intraclass correlation was around 96% for TCR richness and averaged about 76% across around 70 gene segments. TCRdb retrieved this table from immuneACCESS and kept in-frame rearrangements only. Not all clones are present; in checked studies, unresolved V genes account for under half, and no reason is known for the remainder. V and J calls and clone size are copied from that table; D and trimming were computed from the DNA. The table held for this sample gives about 31,000 clones. 7.5% to 9.5% of the sample is in the top ten clones.

Sequenced sample: blood buffy coat. Recombination connected TRBV4-2 to TRBJ2-2; TRBD2 fits 13 bases in the junction. The source is a woman between 18 and 75 years old with a cervical HPV16 infection that either progressed to CIN3+ or cleared (not recorded which). The CDR3 region has the sequence CASSPGLAGSNTGELFF. The sequenced part of the CDR3 DNA is TGTGCCAGCAGCCCGGGACTAGCGGGATCGAACACCGGGGAG.